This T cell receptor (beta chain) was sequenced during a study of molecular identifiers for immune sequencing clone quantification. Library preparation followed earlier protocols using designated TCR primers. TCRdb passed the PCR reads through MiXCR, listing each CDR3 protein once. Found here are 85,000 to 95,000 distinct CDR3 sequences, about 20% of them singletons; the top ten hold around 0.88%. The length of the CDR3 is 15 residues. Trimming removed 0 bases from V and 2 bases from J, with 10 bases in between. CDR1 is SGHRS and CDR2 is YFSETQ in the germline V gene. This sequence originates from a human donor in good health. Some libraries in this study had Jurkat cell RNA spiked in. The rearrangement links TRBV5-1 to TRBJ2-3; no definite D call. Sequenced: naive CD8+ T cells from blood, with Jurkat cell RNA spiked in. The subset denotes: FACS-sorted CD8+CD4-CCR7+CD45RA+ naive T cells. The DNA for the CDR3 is TGCGCCAGCAGCTTGGAAAACTGTGTCACAGATACGCAGTATTTT. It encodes CASSLENCVTDTQYF.